This TCR beta chain emerged from a study of blood T cell repertoires in COVID-19. Study-level background: Spain, Italy and the United States supplied samples that represented acute and convalescent COVID-19. PBMCs, B-cell-depleted T cells, or T cells provided the cDNA or gDNA that made up the material.

The protocol was immunoSEQ multiplex PCR, while the TCRdb copy is restricted to in-frame clones and leaves out a portion. The sample lists about 160,000 clones; about 88% were seen once. The source material was peripheral blood. The receptor was isolated from a man in his forties or fifties with acute or convalescent COVID-19.

CDR3 sequence reads: CAWSPTGSGELFF. CDR3 bases: TGTGCCTGGAGCCCGACAGGATCCGGGGAGCTGTTTTTT. J is TRBJ2-2 and V is TRBV30, with a possible D match to TRBD1 (6 bases). The CDR3 contains 13 residues. The V and J ends lost 3 bases and 6 bases respectively, with 11 bases between them. In germline, CDR1 is GTSNPN, CDR2 SVGIG (reference sequence). The entire variable domain, with the rest obtained from reference TRBV30 and TRBJ2-2, is as follows: SQTIHQWPATLVQPVGSPLSLECTVEGTSNPNLYWYRQAAGRGLQLLFYSVGIGQISSEVPQNLSASRPQDRQFILSSKKLLLSDSGFYLCAWSPTGSGELFFGEGSRLTVL.